A selection of T cell receptor beta chains follows, all from one sample in a study of T-cell memory formation after mild COVID-19. MiXCR, applied by TCRdb to the 5' RACE reads, yields one record per CDR3 protein. The sample lists about 440,000 distinct CDR3 sequences, around 20% seen once, with around 9.2% in the top ten. Sequences were obtained from PBMCs or a T cell subset sorted from them (not recorded which). These receptors originate from an adult woman who had mild COVID-19 (a few samples of this study predate the infection). Cell type and time point are not known. Both conserved end residues are part of each CDR3.

v_call | cdr3_aa
TRBV20-1 | CSARNFPNTEAFF
TRBV7-9 | CASREGGGYEQYF
TRBV30 | CAWREGLAGTYEQYF
TRBV4-1 | CASSQDWPPIGTGELFF
TRBV7-6 | CASSLGSGNQETQYF
TRBV4-1 | CASSQMTGGYTF
TRBV7-2 | CASSSRVYNEQFF
TRBV7-9 | CASSLVPPTGAYEQYF
TRBV20-1 | CSARAGTSGRLNEQFF
TRBV24-1 | CATSVGSNTEALF
TRBV5-1 | CASSVAGPGELFF
TRBV24-1 | CATSEAGTGANVLTF
TRBV29-1 | CSVDLSGANVLTF
TRBV6-5 | CASQGDYGYTF
TRBV30 | CAWSVYVRQDGYTF
TRBV12-3/TRBV12-4 | CASSLASGGETQYF
TRBV24-1 | CATSDRVGQYF
TRBV10-3 | CAISEWDRTTNYGYTF
TRBV12-3/TRBV12-4 | CASSRIQGNEQYF
TRBV24-1 | CATSEQGGSGYTF
TRBV14 | CASRQGLSTEAFF
TRBV12-3/TRBV12-4 | CASKTAMNTEAFF
TRBV5-1 | CASSLTGPIYGYTF
TRBV12-3/TRBV12-4 | CASSLGAGGQTSTDTQYF
TRBV29-1 | CSVVGLAEETQYF
TRBV7-6 | CASSLGGQPTDTQYF
TRBV11-2 | CASSLAWGGRRETQYF
TRBV5-1 | CASSSHGAGTGDGYTF
TRBV27 | CASSSPPAYEQYF
TRBV20-1 | CSALNPLGRHGDSNQPQHF
TRBV29-1 | CSVLDPVGSYEQYF
TRBV6-5 | CASSPDRAAQETQYF
TRBV7-6 | CASGSQGSYEQYF
TRBV7-9 | CASSSSYRGWTEAFF
TRBV18 | CASSNASPRPIYEQYF
TRBV12-3/TRBV12-4 | CASSRPGLAGGPYNEQFF
TRBV27 | CASSPAPQGANGYTF
TRBV24-1 | CATSRWTGLYNEQFF
TRBV30 | CASDDPSGVLYNEQFF
TRBV20-1 | CSATTRTSGSTDTQYF
TRBV2 | CASSEGTGPTDTQYF
TRBV6-5 | CASRGQGSPSGNTIYF